This is a list of T cell receptor beta chains from one sample in a study of blood T cells in healthy people across ages. TCRdb itself ran the 5' RACE reads through MiXCR, one entry per CDR3 protein. The table shows over a million distinct CDR3 sequences, with 40% to 50% occurring only once. Sequencing input: blood. The receptors originated from a woman younger than 35 in good health. The conserved cysteine and the conserved F or W are not part of the CDR3 here. Only part of the rows carry a size: once, few, many, or a class if the clone is expanded.

CDR3 protein: ASSAGAQGNEKLF
clone size: NA
V gene: TRBV18
J gene: TRBJ1-4

CDR3 protein: ASSDSRRDSPLH
clone size: NA
V gene: TRBV6-6
J gene: TRBJ1-6

CDR3 protein: ASSLAFGAGAQY
clone size: NA
V gene: TRBV5-1
J gene: TRBJ2-3

CDR3 protein: ASSQDPAISYEQY
clone size: many
V gene: TRBV4-1
J gene: TRBJ2-7

CDR3 protein: ASSPLRSNSPLH
clone size: few
V gene: TRBV7-2
J gene: TRBJ1-6

CDR3 protein: SSSPSGKLQGQSNTNEQF
clone size: NA
V gene: TRBV12-3/TRBV12-4
J gene: TRBJ2-1

CDR3 protein: SAPPGGGSDTQY
clone size: few
V gene: TRBV20-1
J gene: TRBJ2-3

CDR3 protein: ASRINLGDGYT
clone size: NA
V gene: TRBV12-3/TRBV12-4
J gene: TRBJ1-2

CDR3 protein: ASRATGSWTDTQY
clone size: NA
V gene: TRBV2
J gene: TRBJ2-3

CDR3 protein: AISDGVGYT
clone size: few
V gene: TRBV10-3
J gene: TRBJ1-2

CDR3 protein: ASSVGTGRTDTQY
clone size: NA
V gene: TRBV2
J gene: TRBJ2-3

CDR3 protein: APGRHYGYT
clone size: once
V gene: TRBV12-3/TRBV12-4
J gene: TRBJ1-2

CDR3 protein: ASSPGLAGGRQY
clone size: NA
V gene: TRBV6-2/TRBV6-3
J gene: TRBJ2-4

CDR3 protein: ASGVNYNQPQH
clone size: NA
V gene: TRBV27
J gene: TRBJ1-5

CDR3 protein: ASSSDTYNSPLH
clone size: NA
V gene: TRBV12-3/TRBV12-4
J gene: TRBJ1-6

CDR3 protein: SAHGLASYEQY
clone size: NA
V gene: TRBV20-1
J gene: TRBJ2-7

CDR3 protein: ASSTADSQADTQY
clone size: NA
V gene: TRBV28
J gene: TRBJ2-3

CDR3 protein: AISEGARTEAF
clone size: few
V gene: TRBV10-3
J gene: TRBJ1-1

CDR3 protein: ASSQDLNGVQPDEQF
clone size: NA
V gene: TRBV4-1
J gene: TRBJ2-1

CDR3 protein: SARGPGLAGGSSYEQY
clone size: NA
V gene: TRBV20-1
J gene: TRBJ2-7

CDR3 protein: ATSRDQGAYNEQF
clone size: few
V gene: TRBV15
J gene: TRBJ2-1

CDR3 protein: SAISGTGYGYT
clone size: many
V gene: TRBV20-1
J gene: TRBJ1-2

CDR3 protein: ASRETGASGSYNEQF
clone size: NA
V gene: TRBV7-2
J gene: TRBJ2-1

CDR3 protein: ASSYSNYEQY
clone size: many
V gene: TRBV6-5
J gene: TRBJ2-7

CDR3 protein: ASSPRTGGASYGYT
clone size: NA
V gene: TRBV7-9
J gene: TRBJ1-2